This TCR beta chain was documented in a study of identical twins. Study-wide results and limits: Models predicted less out-of-frame TCR alpha sharing in monozygotic twins than was found. While abundant cord blood beta clonotypes carried fewer insertions, memory repertoires showed no such pattern.

Concerning this clonotype itself: Its target is unknown.

Each CDR3 protein is one row after TCRdb ran MiXCR on the 5' RACE reads. There are about 720,000 distinct CDR3 sequences in the sample; about 9.4% occur only once, and 0.98% lies in the top ten. The germline V gene encodes CDR1 SNHLY and CDR2 FYNNEI. This CDR3 contains 15 residues. Between the trimmed V and J ends, which lost 8 bases and 4 bases, there was a span of 20 bases. The data were also submitted as part of a second study, on yellow fever vaccine responses in identical twins. From that second work: Reports say the vaccine T cell response in twins looked partly convergent and partly personalized.

The chain couples TRBV2 to TRBJ2-5; a weak D match, TRBD2 (5 bases). The receptor comes from a woman younger than 35 in good health. The sequenced sample consisted of PBMCs. CDR3 in amino acids: CASRREGIILETQYF. The CDR3 DNA is TGTGCCAGCCGTCGGGAAGGGATAATATTAGAGACCCAGTACTTC.